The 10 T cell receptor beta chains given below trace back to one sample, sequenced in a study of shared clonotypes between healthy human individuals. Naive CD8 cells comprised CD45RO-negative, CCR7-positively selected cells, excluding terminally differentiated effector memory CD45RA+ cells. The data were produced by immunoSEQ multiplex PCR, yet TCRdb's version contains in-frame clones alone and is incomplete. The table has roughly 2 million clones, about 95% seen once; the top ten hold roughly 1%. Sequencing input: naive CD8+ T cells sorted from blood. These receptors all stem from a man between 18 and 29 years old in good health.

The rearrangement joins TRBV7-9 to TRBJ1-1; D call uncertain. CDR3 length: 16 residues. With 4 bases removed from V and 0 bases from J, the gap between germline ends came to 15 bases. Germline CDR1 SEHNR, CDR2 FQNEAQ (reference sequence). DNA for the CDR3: TGTGCCAGCAGCTCTAGGACCGATGTCATGAACACTGAAGCTTTCTTT. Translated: CASSSRTDVMNTEAFF.

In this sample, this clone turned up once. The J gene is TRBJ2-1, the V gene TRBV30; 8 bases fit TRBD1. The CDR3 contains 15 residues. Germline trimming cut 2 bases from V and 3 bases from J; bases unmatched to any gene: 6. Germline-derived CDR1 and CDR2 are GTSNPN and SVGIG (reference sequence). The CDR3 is CAWSFGTGVYNEQFF. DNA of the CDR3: TGTGCCTGGAGTTTCGGGACAGGAGTCTACAATGAGCAGTTCTTC. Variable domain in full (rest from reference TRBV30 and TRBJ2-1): SQTIHQWPATLVQPVGSPLSLECTVEGTSNPNLYWYRQAAGRGLQLLFYSVGIGQISSEVPQNLSASRPQDRQFILSSKKLLLSDSGFYLCAWSFGTGVYNEQFFGPGTRLTVL.

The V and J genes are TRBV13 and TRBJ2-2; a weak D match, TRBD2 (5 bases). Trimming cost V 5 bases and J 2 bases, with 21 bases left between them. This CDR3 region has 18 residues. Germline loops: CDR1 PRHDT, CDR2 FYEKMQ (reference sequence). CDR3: CASSTPGVASANTGELFF. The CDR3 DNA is TGTGCCAGCAGCACGCCAGGTGTAGCGAGCGCCAACACCGGGGAGCTGTTTTTT.

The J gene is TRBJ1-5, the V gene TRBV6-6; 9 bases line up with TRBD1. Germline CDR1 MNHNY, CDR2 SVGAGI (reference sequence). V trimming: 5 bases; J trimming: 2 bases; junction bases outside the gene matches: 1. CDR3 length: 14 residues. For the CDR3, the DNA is TGTGCCAGCAGTCGGGACAGGGGCAATCAGCCCCAGCATTTT. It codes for CASSRDRGNQPQHF.

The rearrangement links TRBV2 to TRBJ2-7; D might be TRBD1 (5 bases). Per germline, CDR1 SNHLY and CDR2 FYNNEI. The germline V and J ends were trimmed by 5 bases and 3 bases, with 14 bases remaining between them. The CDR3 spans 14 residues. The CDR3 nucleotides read TGTGCCAGCAGTCGCTCGCAGGACATCTACGAGCAGTACTTC. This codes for CASSRSQDIYEQYF.

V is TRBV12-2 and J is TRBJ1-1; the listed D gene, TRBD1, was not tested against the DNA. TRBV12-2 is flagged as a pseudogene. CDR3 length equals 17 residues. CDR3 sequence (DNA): TGTGCAAGTCGCTTAGCTCCGGACAGGGGAATGAACACTGAAGCTTTCTTT. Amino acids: CASRLAPDRGMNTEAFF.

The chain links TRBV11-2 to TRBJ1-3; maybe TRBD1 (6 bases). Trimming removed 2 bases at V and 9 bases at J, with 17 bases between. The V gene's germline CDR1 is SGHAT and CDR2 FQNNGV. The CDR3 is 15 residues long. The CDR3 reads CASSLQQGPFGTIYF. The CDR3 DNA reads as TGTGCCAGCAGCTTACAACAGGGCCCTTTTGGCACCATATATTTT.

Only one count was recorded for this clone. For the CDR3, the DNA is TGTGCCAGCAGTTTATCTCGAGGGGAAAAACTGTTTTTT. This translates into CASSLSRGEKLFF. The V and J genes are TRBV27 and TRBJ1-4; D gene unclear. This CDR3 has 13 residues. In germline, CDR1 is MNHEY, CDR2 SMNVEV (reference sequence). The V gene lost 0 bases and the J gene lost 8 bases, with 7 bases spanning the gap.

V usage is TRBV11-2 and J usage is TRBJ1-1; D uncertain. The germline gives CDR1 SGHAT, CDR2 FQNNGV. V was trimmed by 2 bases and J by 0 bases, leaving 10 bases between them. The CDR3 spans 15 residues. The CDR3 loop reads CASSLHSALNTEAFF. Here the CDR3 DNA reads TGTGCCAGCAGCTTACATTCCGCCCTGAACACTGAAGCTTTCTTT.

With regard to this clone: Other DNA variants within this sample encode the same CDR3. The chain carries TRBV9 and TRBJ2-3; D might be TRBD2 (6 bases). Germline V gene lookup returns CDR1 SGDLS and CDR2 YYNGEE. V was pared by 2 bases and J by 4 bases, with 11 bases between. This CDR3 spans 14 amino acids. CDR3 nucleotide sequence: TGTGCCAGCAGCGTGGACGGGAGTGCAGATACGCAGTATTTT. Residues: CASSVDGSADTQYF.